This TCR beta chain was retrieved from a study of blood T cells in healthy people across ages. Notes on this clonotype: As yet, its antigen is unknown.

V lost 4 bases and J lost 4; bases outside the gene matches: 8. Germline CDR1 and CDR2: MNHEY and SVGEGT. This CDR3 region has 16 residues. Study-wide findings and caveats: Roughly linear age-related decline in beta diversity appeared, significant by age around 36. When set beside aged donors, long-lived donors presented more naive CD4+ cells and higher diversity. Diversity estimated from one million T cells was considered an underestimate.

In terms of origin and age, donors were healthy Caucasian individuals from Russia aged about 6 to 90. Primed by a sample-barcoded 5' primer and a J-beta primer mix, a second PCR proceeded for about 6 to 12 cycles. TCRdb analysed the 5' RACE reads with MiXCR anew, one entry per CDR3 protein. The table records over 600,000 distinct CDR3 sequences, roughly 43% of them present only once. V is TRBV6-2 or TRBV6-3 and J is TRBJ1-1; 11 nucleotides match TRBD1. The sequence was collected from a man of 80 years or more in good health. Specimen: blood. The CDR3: CASSWTGGARSTEAFF. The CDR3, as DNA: TGTGCCAGCAGTTGGACAGGGGGCGCGAGGAGCACTGAAGCTTTCTTT.